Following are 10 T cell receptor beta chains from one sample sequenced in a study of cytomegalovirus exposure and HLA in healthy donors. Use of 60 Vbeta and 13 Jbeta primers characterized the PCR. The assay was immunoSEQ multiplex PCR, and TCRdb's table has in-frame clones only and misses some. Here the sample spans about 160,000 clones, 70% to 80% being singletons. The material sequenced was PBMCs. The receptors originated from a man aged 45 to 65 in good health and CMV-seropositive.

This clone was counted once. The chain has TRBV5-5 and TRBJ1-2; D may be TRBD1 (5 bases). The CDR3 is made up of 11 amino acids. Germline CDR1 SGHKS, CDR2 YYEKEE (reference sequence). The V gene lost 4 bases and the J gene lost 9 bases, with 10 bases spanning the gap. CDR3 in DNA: TGTGCCAGCAGCCCAGGGTACAGCTACACCTTC. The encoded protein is CASSPGYSYTF. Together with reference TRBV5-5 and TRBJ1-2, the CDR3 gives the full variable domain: DAGVTQSPTHLIKTRGQQVTLRCSPISGHKSVSWYQQVLGQGPQFIFQYYEKEERGRGNFPDRFSARQFPNYSSELNVNALLLGDSALYLCASSPGYSYTFGSGTRLTVV.

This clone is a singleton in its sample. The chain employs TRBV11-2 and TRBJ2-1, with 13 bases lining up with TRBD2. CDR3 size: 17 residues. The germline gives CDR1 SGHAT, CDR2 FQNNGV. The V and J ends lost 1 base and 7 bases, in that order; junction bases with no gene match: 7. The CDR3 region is CASSLGSTSGGRNEQFF. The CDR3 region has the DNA TGTGCCAGCAGCTTAGGCTCGACTAGCGGGGGGAGGAATGAGCAGTTCTTC.

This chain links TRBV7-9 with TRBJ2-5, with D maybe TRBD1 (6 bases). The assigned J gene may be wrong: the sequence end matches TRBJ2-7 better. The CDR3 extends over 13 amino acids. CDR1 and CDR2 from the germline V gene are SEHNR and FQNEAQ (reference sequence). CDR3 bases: TGTGCCAGCAGCCGTCGGGACACCTACGAGCAGTACTTC. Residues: CASSRRDTYEQYF.

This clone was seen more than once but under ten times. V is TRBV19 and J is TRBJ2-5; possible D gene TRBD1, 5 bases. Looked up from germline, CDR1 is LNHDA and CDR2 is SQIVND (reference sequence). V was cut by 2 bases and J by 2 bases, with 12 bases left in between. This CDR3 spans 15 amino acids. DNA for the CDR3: TGTGCCAGTAGTATAATCCTGGGGCAGCAAGAGACCCAGTACTTC. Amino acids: CASSIILGQQETQYF.

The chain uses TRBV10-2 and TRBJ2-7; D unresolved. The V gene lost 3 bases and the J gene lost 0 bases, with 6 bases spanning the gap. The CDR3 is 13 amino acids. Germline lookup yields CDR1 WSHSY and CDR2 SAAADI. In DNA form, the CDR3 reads TGCGCCAGCAGTGAATACAGCTCCTACGAGCAGTACTTC. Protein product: CASSEYSSYEQYF.

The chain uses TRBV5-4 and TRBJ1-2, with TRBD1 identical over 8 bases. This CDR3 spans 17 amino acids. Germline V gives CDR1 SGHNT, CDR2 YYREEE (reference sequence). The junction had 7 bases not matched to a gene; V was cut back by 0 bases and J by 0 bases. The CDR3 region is CASSLGGGQGPNYGYTF. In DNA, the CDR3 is TGTGCCAGCAGCTTGGGGGGAGGACAGGGACCTAACTATGGCTACACCTTC. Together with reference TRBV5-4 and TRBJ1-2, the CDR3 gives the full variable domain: ETGVTQSPTHLIKTRGQQVTLRCSSQSGHNTVSWYQQALGQGPQFIFQYYREEENGRGNFPPRFSGLQFPNYSSELNVNALELDDSALYLCASSLGGGQGPNYGYTFGSGTRLTVV.

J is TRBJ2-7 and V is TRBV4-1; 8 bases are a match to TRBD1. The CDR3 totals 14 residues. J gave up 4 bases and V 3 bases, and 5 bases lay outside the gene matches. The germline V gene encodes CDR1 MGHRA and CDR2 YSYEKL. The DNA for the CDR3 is TGCGCCAGCAGCCACCGACAGGGGATATACGAGCAGTACTTC. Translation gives CASSHRQGIYEQYF.

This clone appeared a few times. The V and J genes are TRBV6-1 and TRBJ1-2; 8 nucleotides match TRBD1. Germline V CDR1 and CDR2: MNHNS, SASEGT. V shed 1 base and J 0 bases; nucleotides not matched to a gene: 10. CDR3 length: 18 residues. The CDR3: CASSEEGRGRRSNYGYTF. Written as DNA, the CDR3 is TGTGCCAGCAGTGAAGAGGGCAGGGGGCGCAGGTCTAACTATGGCTACACCTTC.

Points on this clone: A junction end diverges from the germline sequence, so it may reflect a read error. The CDR3 DNA reads TGTGCCAGCGGCGTAGGTAACTCGTACCAAGAGACCCAGTACTTC. It codes for CASGVGNSYQETQYF. This sequence joins TRBV9 and TRBJ2-5; D is undetermined. Germline lookup yields CDR1 SGDLS and CDR2 YYNGEE. The CDR3 spans 15 residues.

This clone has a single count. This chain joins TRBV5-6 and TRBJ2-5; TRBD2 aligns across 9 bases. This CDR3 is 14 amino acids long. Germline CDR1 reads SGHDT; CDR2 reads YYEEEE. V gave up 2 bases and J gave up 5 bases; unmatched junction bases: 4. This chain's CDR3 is CASSLGTSLETQYF. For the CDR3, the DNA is TGTGCCAGCAGCTTAGGGACTAGCTTGGAGACCCAGTACTTC.